The 3 T cell receptor beta chains given below trace back to one sample, sequenced in a study of Graves' ophthalmopathy and Graves' hyperthyroidism. Transcripts of RNA were the source for amplifying TCR beta CDR3 regions. Following a first-round RT-PCR that used HTBI primers, a second-round multiplex PCR was carried out. MiXCR, applied by TCRdb to the multiplex PCR reads, yields one record per CDR3 protein. This table has about 160,000 distinct CDR3 sequences, 35% to 45% appearing once. The source material was peripheral blood. The source of these receptors is a man younger than 40 with Graves' ophthalmopathy.

This clonotype was picked up many times. This chain uses TRBV14 with TRBJ2-2; D gene unclear. The ends were cut back, 4 bases at V and 5 bases at J, with 8 bases in the middle. The germline gives CDR1 SGHDN, CDR2 FVKESK. The CDR3 length is 13 residues. In DNA, the CDR3 is TGTGCCAGCAGCCGAGCCACTACCGGGGAGCTGTTTTTT. This sequence encodes CASSRATTGELFF.

This clonotype was counted ten times or more. V is TRBV19 and J is TRBJ1-5; perhaps TRBD1 as D (6 bases). CDR1 is LNHDA, CDR2 SQIVND, per germline (reference sequence). The CDR3 spans 18 residues. V was trimmed by 3 bases and J by 2 bases, leaving 20 bases between them. The CDR3 DNA reads as TGTGCCAGTAGTATGTCATCTAATACAGGGAGCGGCAATCAGCCCCAGCATTTT. As protein: CASSMSSNTGSGNQPQHF. Using reference TRBV19 and TRBJ1-5 for the parts outside the CDR3, the full variable domain is DGGITQSPKYLFRKEGQNVTLSCEQNLNHDAMYWYRQDPGQGLRLIYYSQIVNDFQKGDIAEGYSVSREKKESFPLTVTSAQKNPTAFYLCASSMSSNTGSGNQPQHFGDGTRLSIL.

V usage is TRBV6-1 and J usage is TRBJ2-5, with TRBD2 as a possible D gene (6 bases). This CDR3 has 13 amino acids. The germline gives CDR1 MNHNS, CDR2 SASEGT. V dropped 6 bases and J dropped 4 bases, with 12 bases sitting between them. This CDR3 reads CASSRDFGETQYF. The CDR3 nucleotides are TGTGCCAGCAGCCGGGACTTCGGAGAGACCCAGTACTTC.